The entry that follows covers one T cell receptor (beta chain) sequence. Its antigen remains unidentified. Assay: immunoSEQ multiplex PCR; the TCRdb copy retains only in-frame clones and omits some. The repertoire includes roughly 52,000 clones, around nine tenths of them detected once, and 6% to 7.5% sits in the top ten. Regarding time point: cycle 4 day 1 (C4D1), after five to seven weeks of nivolumab. Relapses following autologous stem cell transplantation were seen in all patients, with brentuximab vedotin exposure varying. Trimming removed 4 bases from V and 6 bases from J; junction bases left unmatched: 7. The CDR3 spans 14 residues. Germline V gives CDR1 MDHEN, CDR2 SYDVKM. This sample was included in a study of PD-1 blockade in classical Hodgkin lymphoma. Study-wide results and limits: Prior to therapy, complete responders displayed diversity much like that of newly diagnosed patients. Relative to healthy donors, newly diagnosed patients reportedly had lower baseline TCR diversity, which was reported as lower still in relapsed/refractory patients. What drove the repertoire differences, possibly disease activity or prior therapy, has not been defined.

The chain employs TRBV28 and TRBJ2-3, with TRBD2 identical over 7 bases. The receptor's source is a human donor with classical Hodgkin lymphoma. This specimen was peripheral blood mononuclear cells (PBMCs), taken before the fourth cycle of nivolumab. The chain's CDR3 is CASSSPGGVDTQYF. The CDR3 DNA reads TGTGCCAGCAGTTCCCCTGGGGGGGTGGATACGCAGTATTTT.